The 14 T cell receptor beta chains in this list originate from one sample, sequenced in a study of cytomegalovirus exposure and HLA in healthy donors. The table came from immunoSEQ multiplex PCR; TCRdb's copy has only in-frame clones and leaves some out. The sample holds tens of thousands of clones; 80% to 95% are singletons and the top ten take approximately 1.1%. Specimen: PBMCs. The receptors derive from a young woman in good health and CMV-seropositive.

V gene TRBV4-2 combines with J gene TRBJ1-3; maybe TRBD1 (6 bases). Per the germline V gene, CDR1 is LGHNA and CDR2 is YNFKEQ. This CDR3 is 15 amino acids long. V lost 4 bases, J lost 1 base, and 11 bases lay in between. This CDR3 is CASSPQGFSGNTIYF. CDR3 DNA sequence: TGTGCCAGCAGCCCCCAGGGGTTTTCTGGAAACACCATATATTTT.

This rearrangement joins TRBV28 to TRBJ2-7, with D tentatively TRBD2 (6 bases). The CDR3 spans 17 residues. Germline CDR1 and CDR2: MDHEN and SYDVKM. The V and J ends lost 6 bases and 2 bases respectively, with 23 bases between them. CDR3 nucleotides: TGTGCCAGCAGCCCTGGGAGATGGGGACTGGTAACCTACGAGCAGTACTTC. It codes for CASSPGRWGLVTYEQYF.

The rearrangement joins TRBV10-3 to TRBJ2-1, with D maybe TRBD2 (6 bases). Trimming left V 4 bases short and J 8 bases short, with 18 bases between. CDR1 and CDR2 from the germline V gene are ENHRY and SYGVKD. The CDR3 covers 15 residues. The CDR3 loop is CAISAGTALRDEQFF. The CDR3 DNA follows: TGTGCCATCAGTGCCGGGACTGCCCTTCGCGATGAGCAGTTCTTC.

This clone was observed once. V and J are TRBV30 and TRBJ2-6; D not certain. The CDR3 covers 14 residues. Trimming stripped 4 bases from V and 0 bases from J, with 7 bases between. Germline CDR1 and CDR2: GTSNPN and SVGIG (reference sequence). In DNA form, the CDR3 reads TGTGCCTGGACCCCGGTCTCTGGGGCCAACGTCCTGACTTTC. As protein: CAWTPVSGANVLTF. Drawing the rest from reference TRBV30 and TRBJ2-6, the complete variable domain is SQTIHQWPATLVQPVGSPLSLECTVEGTSNPNLYWYRQAAGRGLQLLFYSVGIGQISSEVPQNLSASRPQDRQFILSSKKLLLSDSGFYLCAWTPVSGANVLTFGAGSRLTVL.

This rearrangement joins TRBV9 to TRBJ2-7; 10 bases are a match to TRBD2. The CDR3 is 15 residues long. The ends lost 2 bases at V and 4 bases at J; junction bases unmatched: 6. Germline CDR1 is SGDLS and CDR2 is YYNGEE. CDR3 region: CASSVEREGGYEQYF. For the CDR3, the DNA is TGTGCCAGCAGCGTGGAGCGGGAGGGGGGATACGAGCAGTACTTC. Variable domain in full (rest from reference TRBV9 and TRBJ2-7): DSGVTQTPKHLITATGQRVTLRCSPRSGDLSVYWYQQSLDQGLQFLIQYYNGEERAKGNILERFSAQQFPDLHSELNLSSLELGDSALYFCASSVEREGGYEQYFGPGTRLTVT.

J is TRBJ1-5 and V is TRBV19; TRBD1 aligns across 7 bases. Germline trimming cut 5 bases from V and 6 bases from J; bases unmatched to any gene: 10. This CDR3 contains 15 residues. The germline CDR1 and CDR2 sequences are LNHDA and SQIVND (reference sequence). The CDR3: CASSGEQGYTQPQHF. As DNA, the CDR3 is TGTGCCAGTAGTGGTGAACAGGGGTATACTCAGCCCCAGCATTTT.

CDR3 in DNA: TGTGCCAGCAGCTTATGGGGCATGAACACTGAAGCTTTCTTT. Translated: CASSLWGMNTEAFF. The genes are TRBV11-2 and TRBJ1-1; possible D gene TRBD1, 5 bases. CDR3 length equals 14 residues. Germline CDR1 is SGHAT and CDR2 is FQNNGV. V shed 2 bases and J shed 0 bases, with 7 bases lying between them. Looking up the rest from reference TRBV11-2 and TRBJ1-1 gives the full variable domain: EAGVAQSPRYKIIEKRQSVAFWCNPISGHATLYWYQQILGQGPKLLIQFQNNGVVDDSQLPKDRFSAERLKGVDSTLKIQPAKLEDSAVYLCASSLWGMNTEAFFGQGTRLTVV.

The V call is TRBV28, the J call TRBJ2-7, with TRBD2 as a possible D gene (5 bases). V gave up 2 bases and J gave up 7 bases, with 12 bases separating them. The CDR3 runs to 13 residues. Germline CDR1 reads MDHEN; CDR2 reads SYDVKM. This chain's CDR3 is CASSLRGPGEQYF. CDR3 nucleotides: TGTGCCAGCAGTTTAAGAGGGCCGGGGGAGCAGTACTTC.

The chain combines TRBV11-3 with TRBJ2-1; a weak D match, TRBD2 (5 bases). This CDR3 spans 15 amino acids. Germline V gene lookup returns CDR1 SGHNT and CDR2 YENEEA. The V and J ends lost 1 base and 6 bases respectively, with 13 bases between them. CDR3 residues: CASSLGPSRGNEQFF. The DNA for the CDR3 is TGTGCCAGCAGCTTAGGTCCTAGCAGAGGCAATGAGCAGTTCTTC.

The chain is built from TRBV5-4 and TRBJ1-2; D is unclear. Trimming removed 4 bases from V and 0 bases from J, with 13 bases in between. The CDR3 totals 15 residues. From germline, CDR1 is SGHNT and CDR2 YYREEE (reference sequence). As DNA, the CDR3 is TGTGCCAGCAGCAAGAGGAGGGAAACTAACTATGGCTACACCTTC. It specifies CASSKRRETNYGYTF.

The V and J genes are TRBV27 and TRBJ2-3, with D hard to call. Germline CDR1 reads MNHEY; CDR2 reads SMNVEV (reference sequence). Trimming removed 4 bases from V and 6 bases from J, with 11 bases in between. CDR3 length: 13 residues. The chain's CDR3 is CASSWVSSDTQYF. In DNA, the CDR3 is TGTGCCAGCAGTTGGGTTAGCTCGGATACGCAGTATTTT.

In this sample, this clone turned up once. Its ends do not fully match the called genes, so a read error is possible. The gene calls are TRBV4-1 and TRBJ2-1; tentatively, D is TRBD2 (6 bases). The CDR3 totals 14 residues. Germline CDR1 MGHRA, CDR2 YSYEKL. The DNA of the CDR3 is TGCGCCAGCAGCCAAGATAGGTTGGAGGGAGAGCTGTTCTTC. Encoded protein: CASSQDRLEGELFF.

The J gene is TRBJ2-2, the V gene TRBV6-5, with D tentatively TRBD1 (5 bases). The CDR3 has 14 residues. Germline-derived CDR1 and CDR2 are MNHEY and SVGAGI. Trimming shortened V by 6 bases and J by 2 bases, and 10 bases separated the two germline ends. The CDR3 region is CASSWTYNTGELFF. The CDR3 DNA reads as TGTGCCAGCAGCTGGACATATAACACCGGGGAGCTGTTTTTT.

This clone was seen just once. V and J are TRBV4-1 and TRBJ1-1; 7 bases map to TRBD1. The germline V gene has CDR1 MGHRA and CDR2 YSYEKL. Unmatched junction bases numbered 3, after V lost 3 bases and J lost 5 bases. The CDR3 loop spans 13 amino acids. CDR3 nucleotide sequence: TGCGCCAGCAGCCAGCGACAGGGTACTGAAGCTTTCTTT. Translation: CASSQRQGTEAFF.